A single sample gave rise to the 9 T cell receptor beta chains below, sequenced in a study of T-cell memory formation after mild COVID-19. TCRdb analysed the 5' RACE reads with MiXCR anew, one entry per CDR3 protein. The sample has approximately 250,000 distinct CDR3 sequences, over 15% seen once. What was sequenced was PBMCs or a T cell subset sorted from them (not recorded which). These TCRs come from a young man who had mild COVID-19 (a few samples of this study predate the infection). Cell type and time point are not known.

Many counts were recorded for this clonotype. The chain employs TRBV12-3 or TRBV12-4 and TRBJ1-5; no clear D. The CDR3 contains 13 residues. Trimming removed 6 bases at V and 9 bases at J, with 15 bases between. The CDR3 reads CASSPSPASPQHF. In DNA, the CDR3 is TGTGCCAGCAGCCCTAGCCCGGCCTCGCCCCAGCATTTT.

The chain is built from TRBV4-1 and TRBJ2-1; 10 positions agree with TRBD2. This CDR3 is built from 15 residues. With V trimmed by 1 base and J by 7 bases, 4 bases remained unmatched. CDR1 is MGHRA, CDR2 YSYEKL, per germline. CDR3 protein: CASSQVSGGYNEQFF. Here the CDR3 DNA reads TGCGCCAGCAGCCAAGTTAGCGGGGGGTATAATGAGCAGTTCTTC.

This clonotype was picked up many times. The chain employs TRBV10-3 and TRBJ2-5; D call uncertain. The germline gives CDR1 ENHRY, CDR2 SYGVKD. This CDR3 has 12 residues. V gave up 2 bases and J gave up 3 bases, with 4 bases separating them. This CDR3 is CAISEREETQYF. In DNA, the CDR3 is TGTGCCATCAGTGAGAGGGAAGAGACCCAGTACTTC.

The chain links TRBV20-1 to TRBJ2-7; D is perhaps TRBD1 or TRBD2 (5 bases each). Per germline, CDR1 DFQATT and CDR2 SNEGSKA (reference sequence). The germline V and J ends were trimmed by 6 bases and 0 bases, with 15 bases remaining between them. The CDR3 extends over 14 amino acids. This CDR3 is CSAKGTESSYEQYV. The DNA of the CDR3 is TGCAGTGCCAAGGGGACGGAAAGCTCCTACGAGCAGTACGTC.

V and J are TRBV7-9 and TRBJ2-5; D gene ambiguous. Germline CDR1 and CDR2: SEHNR and FQNEAQ (reference sequence). This CDR3 contains 13 residues. V gave up 5 bases and J gave up 7 bases, with 14 bases separating them. CDR3 sequence reads: CASSLGGSGTQYF. The CDR3, as DNA: TGTGCCAGCAGCCTGGGCGGCTCCGGGACCCAGTACTTC.

The chain has TRBV3-1 and TRBJ2-5; no reliable D call. The length of the CDR3 is 14 residues. The V end lost 5 bases, the J end lost 5 bases, and 15 bases lay between the germline ends. Germline V gene sequence: CDR1 LGHDT, CDR2 YNNKEL (reference sequence). The chain's CDR3 is CASSLPARAETQYF. Here the CDR3 DNA reads TGTGCCAGCAGCTTGCCCGCAAGGGCGGAGACCCAGTACTTC.

The V call is TRBV7-6, the J call TRBJ1-4; maybe TRBD1 (5 bases). V lost 1 base, J lost 2 bases, and 8 bases lay in between. The CDR3 runs to 15 residues. The germline gives CDR1 SGHVS, CDR2 FNYEAQ. The CDR3 sequence: CASSLVAGTNEKLFF. In nucleotides, the CDR3 is TGTGCCAGCAGCTTAGTAGCAGGGACTAATGAAAAACTGTTTTTT.

This clonotype was seen many times. The CDR3, as DNA: TGTGCCAGCAGACCTTCCGGGACAGGGGGCTCCTACGAGCAGTACGTC. The encoded protein is CASRPSGTGGSYEQYV. The chain is built from TRBV6-5 and TRBJ2-7; 11 bases agree with TRBD1. The CDR3 is 16 amino acids. The germline V gene has CDR1 MNHEY and CDR2 SVGAGI. V trimming: 6 bases; J trimming: 0 bases; junction bases outside the gene matches: 7.

This clonotype was detected only a few times. This CDR3 is CASSSLGRVQETQYF. The CDR3 DNA reads as TGTGCCAGCAGCTCCTTGGGACGGGTCCAAGAGACCCAGTACTTC. The V and J genes are TRBV7-2 and TRBJ2-5; D is tentatively TRBD1 or TRBD2 (5 bases each). V was clipped by 4 bases and J by 1 base, with 13 bases between them. CDR3 length: 15 residues. The germline V gene encodes CDR1 SGHTA and CDR2 FQGNSA.